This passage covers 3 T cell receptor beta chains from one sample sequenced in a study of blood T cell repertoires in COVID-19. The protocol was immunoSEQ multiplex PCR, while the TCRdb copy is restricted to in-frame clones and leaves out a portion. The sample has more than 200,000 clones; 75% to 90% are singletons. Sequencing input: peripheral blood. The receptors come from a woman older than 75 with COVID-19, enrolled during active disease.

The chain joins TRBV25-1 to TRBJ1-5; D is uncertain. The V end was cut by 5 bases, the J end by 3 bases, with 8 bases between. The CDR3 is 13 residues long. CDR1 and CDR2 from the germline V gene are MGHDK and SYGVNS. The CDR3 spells CASSPPSNQPQHF. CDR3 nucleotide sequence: TGTGCCAGCAGTCCCCCGTCCAATCAGCCCCAGCATTTT.

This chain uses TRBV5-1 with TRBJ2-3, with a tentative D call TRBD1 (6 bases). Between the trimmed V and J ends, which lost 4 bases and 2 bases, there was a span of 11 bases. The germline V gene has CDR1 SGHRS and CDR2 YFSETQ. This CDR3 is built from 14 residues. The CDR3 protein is CASSQDRVTDTQYF. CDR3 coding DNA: TGCGCCAGCAGCCAGGACAGAGTCACAGATACGCAGTATTTT.

Here the CDR3 DNA reads TGCGCCAGCAGCTTGGAGCGGCCCGGGGGCTACACCTTC. Residues: CASSLERPGGYTF. V usage is TRBV5-1 and J usage is TRBJ1-2; D not resolved. Trimming took 0 bases from V and 8 from J, leaving 11 bases between them. Germline V gene sequence: CDR1 SGHRS, CDR2 YFSETQ. The CDR3 extends over 13 amino acids. Drawing the rest from reference TRBV5-1 and TRBJ1-2, the complete variable domain is KAGVTQTPRYLIKTRGQQVTLSCSPISGHRSVSWYQQTPGQGLQFLFEYFSETQRNKGNFPGRFSGRQFSNSRSEMNVSTLELGDSALYLCASSLERPGGYTFGSGTRLTVV.